One and the same sample provided the 20 T cell receptor beta chains below, sequenced in a study of control samples from healthy donors and cancer patients. This table comes from immunoSEQ multiplex PCR, and its TCRdb copy is limited to in-frame clones, with some not included. The sample carries 150,000 or so clones, over 90% recorded once. Material: PBMCs. These receptors were taken from a man in his 60s with colorectal cancer.

The chain recombines TRBV7-2 with TRBJ2-2; no clear D. This CDR3 has 12 amino acids. Germline-derived CDR1 and CDR2 are SGHTA and FQGNSA. Trimming removed 1 base at V and 6 bases at J, with 3 bases between. The CDR3 region is CASSLVPGELFF. CDR3 nucleotides: TGTGCCAGCAGCTTAGTACCCGGGGAGCTGTTTTTT.

V usage is TRBV19 and J usage is TRBJ1-1, with D perhaps matching TRBD1 (6 bases). The V gene lost 0 bases and the J gene lost 2 bases, with 7 bases spanning the gap. The CDR3 runs 14 residues. Germline-derived CDR1 and CDR2 are LNHDA and SQIVND (reference sequence). CDR3 nucleotide sequence: TGTGCCAGTAGTATAGACGGGGGCAACACTGAAGCTTTCTTT. Protein product: CASSIDGGNTEAFF.

The chain uses TRBV21-1 and TRBJ2-7; the table assigns TRBD1, which was not confirmed against the DNA. TRBV21-1 is a pseudogene segment. This CDR3 comprises 11 residues. The CDR3 is CANRPTGDKYF. The CDR3 region has the DNA TGTGCCAACCGTCCGACAGGGGACAAGTACTTC.

This clone was seen a few times. The V call is TRBV3-1 (or the pseudogene TRBV3-2), the J call TRBJ1-2, with 12 bases lining up with TRBD1. This CDR3 comprises 14 residues. Trimming cost V 4 bases and J 7 bases; bases outside gene matches: 4. CDR1 and CDR2 (germline): LGHDT, YNNKEL (reference sequence). The CDR3 DNA follows: TGTGCCAGCAGCCCCGGGACAGGGGGCGGTGGCTACACCTTC. It encodes CASSPGTGGGGYTF.

Here the CDR3 DNA reads TGCGCCAGCAGCTTCGGACAGGGCGACAATGAGCAGTTCTTC. It yields the protein CASSFGQGDNEQFF. The rearrangement uses TRBV5-1 and TRBJ2-1; TRBD1 matches 8 bases. Germline CDR1 reads SGHRS; CDR2 reads YFSETQ. Trimming removed 2 bases from V and 5 bases from J; junction bases left unmatched: 3. The CDR3 is made up of 14 amino acids.

The chain employs TRBV10-3 and TRBJ1-2; no definite D call. CDR3 length: 13 amino acids. Germline-derived CDR1 and CDR2 are ENHRY and SYGVKD. V lost 2 bases to trimming and J lost 7 bases, with 11 bases between them. The CDR3 loop reads CAISEASSSGYTF. CDR3 sequence (DNA): TGTGCCATCAGTGAGGCCTCCTCGAGTGGCTACACCTTC.

The V gene is TRBV10-3, the J gene TRBJ2-1; 9 bases are shared with TRBD2. This CDR3 is 13 amino acids long. V dropped 7 bases and J dropped 6; count of bases not matched to a gene: 4. The germline V gene has CDR1 ENHRY and CDR2 SYGVKD. As DNA, the CDR3 is TGTGCCATCAATGGCGGGGGGGCCAATGAGCAGTTCTTC. Translation gives CAINGGGANEQFF.

This rearrangement joins TRBV2 to TRBJ2-5; TRBD1 matches at 9 bases. J lost 3 bases, V lost 2 bases, and 7 bases had no gene match. The CDR3 contains 16 residues. CDR1 is SNHLY and CDR2 is FYNNEI in the germline V gene. This CDR3 is CASSEPGQGGEETQYF. CDR3 DNA sequence: TGTGCCAGCAGTGAACCGGGACAGGGAGGTGAAGAGACCCAGTACTTC.

The J gene is TRBJ2-5, the V gene TRBV5-4; 9 nucleotides match TRBD2. The germline gives CDR1 SGHNT, CDR2 YYREEE (reference sequence). The CDR3 covers 18 residues. V dropped 5 bases and J dropped 5; count of bases not matched to a gene: 19. DNA for the CDR3: TGTGCCAGCAGATGGCTTGTCCCCCGAAAGCGGGGGGTGGAGACCCAGTACTTC. It codes for CASRWLVPRKRGVETQYF.

This sequence joins TRBV9 and TRBJ2-7; 8 bases map to TRBD1. CDR3 size: 14 residues. V lost 4 bases and J lost 2; bases outside the gene matches: 5. The germline CDR1 and CDR2 sequences are SGDLS and YYNGEE. CDR3: CASSPGQGPYEQYF. CDR3 in DNA: TGTGCCAGCAGCCCAGGACAGGGTCCCTACGAGCAGTACTTC. Variable domain in full (rest from reference TRBV9 and TRBJ2-7): DSGVTQTPKHLITATGQRVTLRCSPRSGDLSVYWYQQSLDQGLQFLIQYYNGEERAKGNILERFSAQQFPDLHSELNLSSLELGDSALYFCASSPGQGPYEQYFGPGTRLTVT.

This rearrangement joins TRBV3-1 (or the pseudogene TRBV3-2) to TRBJ2-1; the match to TRBD1 covers 7 bases. The CDR3 is 16 residues long. The germline V gene has CDR1 LGHDT and CDR2 YNNKEL (reference sequence). Losses at the gene ends were 1 base for V and 7 bases for J; bases not matched to a gene: 10. CDR3: CASSQVNKGARNEQFF. The CDR3 nucleotides read TGTGCCAGCAGCCAAGTGAATAAGGGGGCGAGGAATGAGCAGTTCTTC.

The chain couples TRBV3-1 (or the pseudogene TRBV3-2) to TRBJ1-2; a possible D gene is TRBD1 (5 bases). This CDR3 has 14 amino acids. Trimming shortened V by 0 bases and J by 4 bases, and 9 bases separated the two germline ends. CDR1 is LGHDT and CDR2 is YNNKEL in the germline V gene (reference sequence). The CDR3 sequence is CASSQETVPYGYTF. The CDR3 DNA follows: TGTGCCAGCAGCCAAGAGACAGTTCCCTATGGCTACACCTTC.

V and J are TRBV27 and TRBJ1-4, with no clear D. Germline assignment: CDR1 MNHEY and CDR2 SMNVEV (reference sequence). The V end was cut by 3 bases, the J end by 5 bases, with 7 bases between. The CDR3 runs to 13 residues. This CDR3 is CASSLTGNEKLFF. The CDR3 bases are TGTGCCAGCAGTTTGACCGGCAATGAAAAACTGTTTTTT. The whole variable domain, filled in from reference TRBV27 and TRBJ1-4, reads EAQVTQNPRYLITVTGKKLTVTCSQNMNHEYMSWYRQDPGLGLRQIYYSMNVEVTDKGDVPEGYKVSRKEKRNFPLILESPSPNQTSLYFCASSLTGNEKLFFGSGTQLSVL.

The chain employs TRBV9 and TRBJ2-3, with TRBD2 identical over 12 bases. The CDR3 is 17 amino acids. The V and J ends lost 2 bases and 5 bases, in that order; junction bases with no gene match: 9. Germline CDR1 SGDLS, CDR2 YYNGEE. The CDR3 DNA reads as TGTGCCAGCAGCGTCCCGCCTAGCGGGGGGGATAGAGATACGCAGTATTTT. Amino acid sequence: CASSVPPSGGDRDTQYF.

The V gene is TRBV2, the J gene TRBJ2-7; D remains unclear. Trimming stripped 7 bases from V and 2 bases from J, with 15 bases between. The germline CDR1 and CDR2 sequences are SNHLY and FYNNEI. The CDR3 has 14 amino acids. The CDR3 nucleotides read TGTGCCAGCACGTCTCACCCTTCTACCTACGAGCAGTACTTC. Protein sequence: CASTSHPSTYEQYF.

V gene TRBV4-2 combines with J gene TRBJ1-3, with D perhaps TRBD1 (6 bases). The V and J ends lost 5 bases and 0 bases respectively, with 11 bases between them. From germline, CDR1 is LGHNA and CDR2 YNFKEQ. This CDR3 comprises 15 residues. CDR3: CASSERDISGNTIYF. The CDR3 DNA sequence: TGTGCCAGCAGCGAACGGGACATCTCTGGAAACACCATATATTTT.

The V gene is TRBV5-1, the J gene TRBJ1-2; 9 bases line up with TRBD1. CDR1 and CDR2 (germline): SGHRS, YFSETQ. The CDR3 consists of 15 residues. The junction had 7 bases not matched to a gene; V was cut back by 0 bases and J by 7 bases. The CDR3 nucleotides read TGCGCCAGCAGCTTGGCGTCCGGACAGGGGTTTGGCTACACCTTC. It yields the protein CASSLASGQGFGYTF.

V is TRBV21-1 and J is TRBJ1-2; the D call in the table, TRBD1, was not verified against the DNA. TRBV21-1 is an annotated pseudogene. CDR3 size: 16 residues. The CDR3 region is CASSKHLRGQGYGYTF. The CDR3 nucleotides are TGTGCCAGCAGCAAACACCTCAGGGGGCAGGGCTATGGCTACACCTTC.

The chain joins TRBV10-3 to TRBJ1-3, with D tentatively TRBD1 (5 bases). V shed 8 bases and J shed 0 bases, with 11 bases lying between them. The CDR3 is 14 residues long. Germline loops: CDR1 ENHRY, CDR2 SYGVKD. The CDR3 DNA is TGTGCCATCGCTCAGGGTCGCTCTGGAAACACCATATATTTT. It translates to CAIAQGRSGNTIYF.

This chain uses TRBV19 with TRBJ1-2; D call uncertain. The CDR3 consists of 13 residues. Trimming took 2 bases from V and 5 from J, leaving 9 bases between them. Germline CDR1 LNHDA, CDR2 SQIVND (reference sequence). CDR3 in DNA: TGTGCCAGTAGTATAAAGGGCCCTTATGGCTACACCTTC. Translating gives CASSIKGPYGYTF.